These T cell receptor beta chains were read from a single sample in a study of tumor-infiltrating lymphocytes in primary liver carcinoma. Using its own MiXCR run on the multiplex PCR reads, TCRdb lists one record per CDR3 protein. The data hold about 100,000 distinct CDR3 sequences, with approximately 68% observed a single time. What was sequenced was tumor-adjacent normal liver tissue. These receptors were collected from a man aged 40-49 years with primary liver carcinoma and hepatitis B virus infection. Each CDR3 is given with its conserved first and last residue. The order of the fields is J gene, V gene, CDR3 protein.

>TRBJ1-2|TRBV12-3/TRBV12-4
CASSWARDGYTF
>TRBJ2-6|TRBV13
CASSLLPQGSGANVLTF
>TRBJ1-3|TRBV4-1
CASSQAVRETLRSGNNIYF
>TRBJ1-2|TRBV6-1
CASSDSRVNYGYTF
>NA|TRBV6-6
CASSYSSLAGAYEQFF
>TRBJ2-5|TRBV11-2
CASSLRRELAAYEETQYF
>TRBJ1-5|TRBV2
CASSDNRQTSNQPQHF
>TRBJ1-1|TRBV11-2
CVSSLREGLNTEPFF
>TRBJ2-2|TRBV4-1
CAGTLRQGEAGELSF
>TRBJ1-2|TRBV12-3/TRBV12-4
CASSLLLGGYIF
>TRBJ2-5|TRBV11-2
CASSRWTGPAETQYF
>TRBJ1-4|TRBV10-3
CAISGTENEKLFF
>TRBJ1-5|TRBV6-5
CASSCLGKEQPQHF
>TRBJ1-1|TRBV11-1
CASSPRQGRNTEAFF
>TRBJ2-3|TRBV30
CGAGASGSVDTQYF
>TRBJ2-3|TRBV4-1
CASSQVGADTWYF
>TRBJ2-1|TRBV29-1
CSVGGEGGSWRGEQSF
>TRBJ2-1|TRBV6-1
CASSERASGSTYNEQFF
>TRBJ2-6|TRBV6-5
CASNREAGANVLTF
>TRBJ2-1|TRBV19
CASSIGGMTGAISSYNEQFF
>TRBJ2-3|TRBV20-1
CSAPKGGPNTQYF
>TRBJ2-7|TRBV6-1
CASANTSPYEQYF
>TRBJ1-1|TRBV5-1
CASSEGGANTEAFF
>TRBJ2-7|TRBV11-2
CASSLYLGRDSYEQYF
>TRBJ1-2|TRBV11-2
CASSLGGVVTLYGYTF
>TRBJ2-1|TRBV24-1
CATSDGRAYNEQFF
>TRBJ2-7|TRBV14
CASSQGWQGSHEQYF
>TRBJ2-3|TRBV11-2
CVSSLATGHFTDTLYF
>TRBJ1-1|TRBV11-2
CASSMTWDTEAFF
>TRBJ1-5|TRBV12-3/TRBV12-4
CASSLLGGYQPQHF
>TRBJ2-3|TRBV10-3
CATRTSGRDTRYF
>TRBJ1-2|TRBV6-5
CVSSYLRGGRENGYTF
>TRBJ2-1|TRBV20-1
CSVPGVSGNEQFF
>TRBJ1-2|TRBV6-5
CASSPTRTGVNYGYTF
>TRBJ1-1|TRBV4-1
CASCQVTGGTEAFF
>TRBJ2-1|TRBV28
CASSGGTPNNVQFF
>TRBJ2-1|TRBV29-1
CSMDGYNEQFF
>TRBJ2-1|TRBV5-5
CASSHSGSYGNEQFF
>TRBJ2-1|TRBV20-1
CSATSSGTSGINEQFF
>TRBJ2-1|TRBV20-1
CSTSEGAGFYNEQFF
>TRBJ2-2|TRBV11-1
CASNLARRFTGELFF
>TRBJ2-6|TRBV10-3
CAIRAGQADSGVNVLTF
>TRBJ2-1|TRBV29-1
CSVNYGVAGGYNEQFF
>TRBJ2-7|TRBV11-2
CTSSQVRAAGKPEQYF
>TRBJ1-1|TRBV5-1
CASSWGGSNTEAFF
>TRBJ1-1|TRBV12-3/TRBV12-4
CASSLLGPVDIEAFF